The next 4 T cell receptor beta chains were all read from a single sample in a study of blood T cell repertoires in COVID-19 (dated by TCRdb to the early 2020s). The method was the immunoSEQ multiplex PCR assay. In its TCRdb copy, this immuneACCESS table keeps in-frame sequences only and misses some clones. Where compared with another copy, unresolved V genes explain less than half of these, and the others have no known cause. The sample has more than 250,000 clones on record, less than 85% of them singletons. The ten largest clones add up to roughly 4.5% of the sample. The sequenced sample was peripheral blood. These receptors were collected from a man in his 60s who had recovered from COVID-19.

The rearrangement links TRBV7-2 to TRBJ1-4; 8 nucleotides match TRBD1. The CDR3 totals 15 residues. Trimming cost V 1 base and J 8 bases; bases outside gene matches: 6. The germline CDR1 and CDR2 sequences are SGHTA and FQGNSA. The CDR3 DNA reads as TGTGCCAGCAGCTTAGTAGGCCGACAGGGGGAAAAACTGTTTTTT. The encoded protein is CASSLVGRQGEKLFF.

As to this clone: Other DNA sequences in this sample translate to the same CDR3. V and J are TRBV11-3 and TRBJ2-1; weak D call: TRBD2 (5 bases). Germline V gene data show CDR1 as SGHNT and CDR2 as YENEEA. Deletions cut 2 bases from V and 1 base from J, with 6 bases between. The CDR3 contains 14 residues. In DNA form, the CDR3 reads TGTGCCAGCAGCTTATCGGGGTCCTACAATGAGCAGTTCTTC. It translates to CASSLSGSYNEQFF.

The chain uses TRBV4-2 and TRBJ1-5, with D possibly matching TRBD1 (5 bases). This CDR3 region has 15 residues. Germline assignment: CDR1 LGHNA and CDR2 YNFKEQ. V was clipped by 0 bases and J by 6 bases, with 12 bases between them. CDR3 nucleotide sequence: TGTGCCAGCAGCCAAGAGAGAGGGGAGGCTCAGCCCCAGCATTTT. Translating gives CASSQERGEAQPQHF.

V is TRBV5-1 and J is TRBJ2-3; TRBD2 might be the D (5 bases). This CDR3 has 16 amino acids. V was cut by 4 bases and J by 2 bases, with 17 bases left in between. Germline V gives CDR1 SGHRS, CDR2 YFSETQ. The CDR3 region is CASSPLGGGITDTQYF. DNA for the CDR3: TGCGCCAGCAGCCCATTAGGCGGAGGAATCACAGATACGCAGTATTTT.